Sequencing of this T cell receptor beta chain was carried out in a study of T cell responses to AZD1222 COVID-19 vaccine. On this clone itself: Its antigen is unidentified.

The CDR3 is 13 amino acids. With 3 bases removed from V and 0 bases from J, the gap between germline ends came to 6 bases. Germline V gene data show CDR1 as SGHNT and CDR2 as YYREEE (reference sequence). Some clones are missing from TCRdb's copy, which holds only in-frame ones; the method was immunoSEQ multiplex PCR. The sample records around 70,000 clones, 75% to 85% being singletons. Study-wide results and caveats: Only six individuals given AZD1222 were seropositive at baseline. The donor cohort was predominantly white British with a female majority, and clonal diversity may have been underestimated. Scientists sampled the repertoires only once the peak T cell response had passed.

The material was peripheral blood, obtained on day 0 of MenACWY control vaccination. The V and J genes are TRBV5-4 and TRBJ2-5; no reliable D call. The source of this sequence is an adult in good health. DNA for the CDR3: TGTGCCAGCAGCTCCATGAACCAAGAGACCCAGTACTTC. It is translated as CASSSMNQETQYF.